This is a list of T cell receptor beta chains from one sample in a study of T cell responses to AZD1222 COVID-19 vaccine. The repertoire was sequenced with immunoSEQ multiplex PCR; TCRdb's copy has only in-frame clones and lacks some. The sample lists roughly 120,000 clones; 94% were seen once. The sample in question was peripheral blood, obtained 28 days after the second AZD1222 dose. The origin of the receptors is an adult who received the AZD1222 COVID-19 vaccine. The CDR3 runs from the conserved cysteine through the conserved F or W. D genes are given only for firm matches. Size is omitted from some rows. Given values are once, few, many or a class for expanded clones.

size: -; V: TRBV19; D: -; J: TRBJ2-2; CDR3: CASSLGLDTGELFF; DNA: TGTGCCAGTAGTTTGGGCCTTGACACCGGGGAGCTGTTTTTT
size: -; V: TRBV23-1; D: -; J: TRBJ1-5; CDR3: CASSPQAPGGNQPQHF; DNA: TGCGCCAGCAGTCCACAAGCCCCCGGGGGCAATCAGCCCCAGCATTTT
size: -; V: TRBV29-1; D: -; J: TRBJ2-3; CDR3: CSVVWRVRSTDTQYF; DNA: TGCAGCGTTGTGTGGAGGGTCCGGAGCACAGATACGCAGTATTTT
size: -; V: TRBV19; D: TRBD1; J: TRBJ1-5; CDR3: CASSATGVGNQPQHF; DNA: TGTGCCAGTAGTGCTACAGGGGTGGGCAATCAGCCCCAGCATTTT
size: once; V: TRBV7-9; D: -; J: TRBJ2-3; CDR3: CASSPSTDTQYF; DNA: TGTGCCAGCAGCCCAAGCACAGATACGCAGTATTTT
size: -; V: TRBV11-3; D: -; J: TRBJ1-1; CDR3: CASSPSTGLNTEAFF; DNA: TGTGCCAGCAGCCCCTCGACAGGATTGAACACTGAAGCTTTCTTT
size: once; V: TRBV21-1; D: -; J: TRBJ2-1; CDR3: CASSKTPILCGLYNEQFF; DNA: TGTGCCAGCAGCAAAACTCCCATTCTTTGTGGGCTATACAATGAGCAGTTCTTC
size: -; V: TRBV6-5; D: -; J: TRBJ1-2; CDR3: CASKPASLGYTF; DNA: TGTGCCAGCAAACCAGCGAGTCTGGGCTACACCTTC
size: -; V: TRBV10-3; D: -; J: TRBJ1-5; CDR3: CAIRGGLEPQHF; DNA: TGTGCCATCCGAGGAGGATTGGAGCCCCAGCATTTT
size: -; V: TRBV29-1; D: -; J: TRBJ1-2; CDR3: CSATGIGYGYTF; DNA: TGCAGCGCCACAGGGATTGGCTATGGCTACACCTTC
size: -; V: TRBV3-1/TRBV3-2; D: -; J: TRBJ2-3; CDR3: CASSPSGHSTDTQYF; DNA: TGTGCCAGCAGTCCTTCCGGGCATAGCACAGATACGCAGTATTTT
size: -; V: TRBV6-5; D: -; J: TRBJ1-5; CDR3: CASSPPTDGNQPQHF; DNA: TGTGCCAGCAGCCCGCCGACGGATGGGAATCAGCCCCAGCATTTT
size: -; V: TRBV3-1/TRBV3-2; D: -; J: TRBJ1-6; CDR3: CASSPRGGRSSYNSPLHF; DNA: TGTGCCAGCAGCCCCCGGGGTGGCCGGTCCTCCTATAATTCACCCCTCCACTTT
size: -; V: TRBV5-1; D: -; J: TRBJ1-4; CDR3: CASSKDATNEKLFF; DNA: TGCGCCAGCAGCAAGGATGCAACTAATGAAAAACTGTTTTTT
size: -; V: TRBV5-1; D: TRBD2; J: TRBJ2-7; CDR3: CASSAGGGGREQYF; DNA: TGCGCCAGCAGCGCGGGCGGCGGGGGTCGCGAGCAGTACTTC
size: -; V: TRBV3-1/TRBV3-2; D: -; J: TRBJ2-7; CDR3: CASSQLRYEQYF; DNA: TGTGCCAGCAGCCAACTCCGCTACGAGCAGTACTTC
size: -; V: TRBV12-3/TRBV12-4; D: -; J: TRBJ1-6; CDR3: CASSRGSPLHF; DNA: TGTGCCAGCAGTCGGGGTTCACCCCTCCACTTT
size: -; V: TRBV14; D: -; J: TRBJ2-7; CDR3: CASSQEWRRGQYF; DNA: TGTGCCAGCAGCCAGGAATGGAGGAGGGGGCAGTACTTC
size: -; V: TRBV5-1; D: -; J: TRBJ1-1; CDR3: CASSLGQGNSAFF; DNA: TGCGCCAGCAGCTTGGGGCAGGGAAATTCAGCTTTCTTT